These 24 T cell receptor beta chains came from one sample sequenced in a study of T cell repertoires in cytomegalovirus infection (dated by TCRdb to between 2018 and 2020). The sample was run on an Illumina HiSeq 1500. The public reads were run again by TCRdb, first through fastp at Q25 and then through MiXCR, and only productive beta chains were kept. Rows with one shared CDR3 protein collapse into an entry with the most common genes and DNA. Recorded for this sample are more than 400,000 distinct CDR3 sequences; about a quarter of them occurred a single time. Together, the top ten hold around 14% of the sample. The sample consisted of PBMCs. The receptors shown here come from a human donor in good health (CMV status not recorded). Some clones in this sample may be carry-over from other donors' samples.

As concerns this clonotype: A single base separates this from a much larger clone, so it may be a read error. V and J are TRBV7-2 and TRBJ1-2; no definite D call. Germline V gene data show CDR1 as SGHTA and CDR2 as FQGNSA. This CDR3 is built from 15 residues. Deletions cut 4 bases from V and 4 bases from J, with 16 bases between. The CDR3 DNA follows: TGTGCCAGCAGCTCCCAACAGTCTAGGAGCTATGGCTACACCTTC. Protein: CASSSQQSRSYGYTF.

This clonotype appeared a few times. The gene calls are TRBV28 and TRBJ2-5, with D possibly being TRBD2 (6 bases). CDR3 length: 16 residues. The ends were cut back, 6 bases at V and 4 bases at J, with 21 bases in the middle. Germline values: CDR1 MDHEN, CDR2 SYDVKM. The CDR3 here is CASSGFYGGVGETQYF. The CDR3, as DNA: TGTGCCAGCAGCGGGTTTTACGGGGGAGTTGGAGAGACCCAGTACTTC.

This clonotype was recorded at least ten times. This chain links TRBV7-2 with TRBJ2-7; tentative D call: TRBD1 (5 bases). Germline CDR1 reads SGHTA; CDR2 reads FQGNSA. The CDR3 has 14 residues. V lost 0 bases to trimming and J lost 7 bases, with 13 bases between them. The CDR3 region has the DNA TGTGCCAGCAGCTTAGCGGACACTATTACGGAGCAGTACGTC. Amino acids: CASSLADTITEQYV.

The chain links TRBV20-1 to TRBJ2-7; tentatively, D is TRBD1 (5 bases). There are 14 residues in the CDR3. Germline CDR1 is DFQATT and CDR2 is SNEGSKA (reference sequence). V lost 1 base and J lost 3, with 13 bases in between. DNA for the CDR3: TGCAGTGCTAGAGTTGGTAGGGGAAACTACGAGCAGTACTTC. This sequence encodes CSARVGRGNYEQYF.

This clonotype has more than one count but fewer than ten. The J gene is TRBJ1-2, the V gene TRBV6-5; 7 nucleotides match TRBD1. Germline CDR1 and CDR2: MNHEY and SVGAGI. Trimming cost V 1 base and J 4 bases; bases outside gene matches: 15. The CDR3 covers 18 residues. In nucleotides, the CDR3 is TGTGCCAGCAGTTACTTGGGGACAGCTCGAAGAGGGGTCTATGGCTACACCTTC. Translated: CASSYLGTARRGVYGYTF.

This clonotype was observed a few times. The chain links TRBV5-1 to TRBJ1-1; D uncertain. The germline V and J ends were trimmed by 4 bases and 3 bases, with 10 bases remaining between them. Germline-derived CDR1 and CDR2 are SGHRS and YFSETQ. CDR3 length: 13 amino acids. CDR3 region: CASSLQRDTEAFF. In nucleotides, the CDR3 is TGCGCCAGCAGCCTCCAACGGGACACTGAAGCTTTCTTT.

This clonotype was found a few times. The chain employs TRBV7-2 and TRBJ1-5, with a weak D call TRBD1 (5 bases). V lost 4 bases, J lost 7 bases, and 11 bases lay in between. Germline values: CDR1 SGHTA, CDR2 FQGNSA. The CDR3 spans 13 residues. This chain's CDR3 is CASSSREEQPQHF. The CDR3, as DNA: TGTGCCAGCAGCTCCAGGGAGGAGCAGCCCCAGCATTTT.

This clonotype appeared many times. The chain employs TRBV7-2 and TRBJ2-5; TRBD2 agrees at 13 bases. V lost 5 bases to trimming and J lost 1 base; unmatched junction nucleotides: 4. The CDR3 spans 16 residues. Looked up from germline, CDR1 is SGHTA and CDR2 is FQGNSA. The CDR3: CASSDGTSGTQETQYF. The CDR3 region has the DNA TGTGCCAGCAGCGATGGGACTAGCGGGACCCAAGAGACCCAGTACTTC.

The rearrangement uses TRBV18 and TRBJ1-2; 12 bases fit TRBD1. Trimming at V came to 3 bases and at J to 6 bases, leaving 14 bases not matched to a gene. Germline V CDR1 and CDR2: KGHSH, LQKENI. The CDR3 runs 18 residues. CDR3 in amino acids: CASSPQTGTGGAQHGYTF. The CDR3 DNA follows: TGTGCCAGCTCACCTCAGACCGGGACAGGGGGCGCTCAGCATGGCTACACCTTC.

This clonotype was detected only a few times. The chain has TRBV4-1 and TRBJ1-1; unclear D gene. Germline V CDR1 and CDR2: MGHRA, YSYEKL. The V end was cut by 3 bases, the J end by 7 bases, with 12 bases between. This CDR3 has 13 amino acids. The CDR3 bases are TGCGCCAGCAGCCAGGCAGTAACCCGTGAAGCTTTCTTT. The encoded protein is CASSQAVTREAFF.

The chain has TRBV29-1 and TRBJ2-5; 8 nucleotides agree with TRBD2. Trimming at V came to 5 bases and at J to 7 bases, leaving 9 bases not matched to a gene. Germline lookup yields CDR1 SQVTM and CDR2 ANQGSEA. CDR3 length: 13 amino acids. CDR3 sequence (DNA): TGCAGCGTTCTATTGCGGGAGGCGATGACCCAGTACTTC. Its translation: CSVLLREAMTQYF.

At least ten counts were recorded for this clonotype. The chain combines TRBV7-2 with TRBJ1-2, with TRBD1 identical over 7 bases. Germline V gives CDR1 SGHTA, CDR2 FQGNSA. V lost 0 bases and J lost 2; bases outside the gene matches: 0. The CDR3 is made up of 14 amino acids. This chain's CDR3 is CASSLAGQNYGYTF. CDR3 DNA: TGTGCCAGCAGCTTAGCGGGACAGAACTATGGCTACACCTTC.

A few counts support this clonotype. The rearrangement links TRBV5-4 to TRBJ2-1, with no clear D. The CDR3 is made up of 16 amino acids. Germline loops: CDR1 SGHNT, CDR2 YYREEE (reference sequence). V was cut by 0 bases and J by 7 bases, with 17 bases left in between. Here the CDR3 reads CASSLETPSKGNEQFF. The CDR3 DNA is TGTGCCAGCAGCTTGGAGACACCCTCAAAAGGGAATGAGCAGTTCTTC.

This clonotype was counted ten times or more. The CDR3 nucleotides read TGTGCCAGCAGTCCGGGACTACCACCCCTAGAGCAGTTCTTC. It specifies CASSPGLPPLEQFF. The chain carries TRBV12-3 or TRBV12-4 and TRBJ2-1, with 7 positions matching TRBD2. The length of the CDR3 is 14 residues. The V and J ends lost 5 bases and 10 bases, in that order; junction bases with no gene match: 11.

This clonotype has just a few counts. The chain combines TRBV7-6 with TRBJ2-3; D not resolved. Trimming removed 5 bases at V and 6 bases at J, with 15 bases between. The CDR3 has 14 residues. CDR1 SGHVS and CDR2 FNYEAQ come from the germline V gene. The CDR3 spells CASSQNSQEDTQYF. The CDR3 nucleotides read TGTGCCAGCAGCCAAAATTCCCAGGAGGATACGCAGTATTTT.

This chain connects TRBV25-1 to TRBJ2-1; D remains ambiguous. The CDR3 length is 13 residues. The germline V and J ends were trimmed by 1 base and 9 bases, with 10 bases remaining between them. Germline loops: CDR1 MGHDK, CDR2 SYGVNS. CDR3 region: CASSEWATAEQFF. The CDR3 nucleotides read TGTGCCAGCAGTGAATGGGCGACTGCTGAGCAGTTCTTC.

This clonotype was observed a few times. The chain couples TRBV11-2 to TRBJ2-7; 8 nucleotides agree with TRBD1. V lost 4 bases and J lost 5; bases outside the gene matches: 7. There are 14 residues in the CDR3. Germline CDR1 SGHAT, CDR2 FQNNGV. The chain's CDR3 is CASSYGQGVNEQYV. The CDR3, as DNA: TGTGCCAGCAGCTACGGACAGGGAGTGAACGAGCAGTACGTC.

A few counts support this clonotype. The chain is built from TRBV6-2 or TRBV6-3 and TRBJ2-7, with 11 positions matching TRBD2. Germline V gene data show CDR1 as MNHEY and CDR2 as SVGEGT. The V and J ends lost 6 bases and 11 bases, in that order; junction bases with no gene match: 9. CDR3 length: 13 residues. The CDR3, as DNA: TGTGCCAGCAGACTAGCGGGGGCGCCCAGCAAGTACGTC. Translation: CASRLAGAPSKYV.

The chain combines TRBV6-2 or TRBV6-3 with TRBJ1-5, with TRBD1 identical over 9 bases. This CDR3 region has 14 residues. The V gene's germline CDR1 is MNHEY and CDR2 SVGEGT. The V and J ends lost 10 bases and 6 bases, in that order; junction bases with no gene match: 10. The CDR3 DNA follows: TGTGCCACCGCCGGGACAGGGTTCTCTCAGCCCCAGCATTTT. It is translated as CATAGTGFSQPQHF.

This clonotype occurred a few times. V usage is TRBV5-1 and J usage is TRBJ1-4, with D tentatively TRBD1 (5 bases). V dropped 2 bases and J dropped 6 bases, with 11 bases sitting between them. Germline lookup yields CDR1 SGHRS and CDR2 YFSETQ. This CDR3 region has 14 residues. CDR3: CASSFEGGDEKLFF. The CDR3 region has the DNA TGCGCCAGCAGCTTCGAGGGAGGGGATGAAAAACTGTTTTTT.

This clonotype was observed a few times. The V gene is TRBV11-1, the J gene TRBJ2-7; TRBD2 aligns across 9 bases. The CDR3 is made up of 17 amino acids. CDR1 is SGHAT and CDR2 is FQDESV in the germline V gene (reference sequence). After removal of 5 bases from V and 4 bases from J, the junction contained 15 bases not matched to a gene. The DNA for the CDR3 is TGTGCCAGCAGCCGCCCACAGGCGACGGGACTAGCATACGAGCAGTACTTC. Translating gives CASSRPQATGLAYEQYF.

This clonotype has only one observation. CDR3 sequence: CASSRTVWVDTQYF. CDR3 bases: TGTGCCAGCAGTCGGACCGTGTGGGTAGATACGCAGTATTTT. The genes are TRBV6-5 and TRBJ2-3; no firm D call. This CDR3 has 14 residues. Germline V gene data show CDR1 as MNHEY and CDR2 as SVGAGI. Trimming left V 5 bases short and J 5 bases short, with 14 bases between.

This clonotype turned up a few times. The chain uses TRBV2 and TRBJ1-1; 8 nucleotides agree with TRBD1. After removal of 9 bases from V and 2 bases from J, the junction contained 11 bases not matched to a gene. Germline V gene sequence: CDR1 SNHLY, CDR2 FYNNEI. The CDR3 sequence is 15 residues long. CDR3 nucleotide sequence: TGTGCCAGTACGAGCCCTCAGGGGGCTAACACTGAAGCTTTCTTT. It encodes CASTSPQGANTEAFF.

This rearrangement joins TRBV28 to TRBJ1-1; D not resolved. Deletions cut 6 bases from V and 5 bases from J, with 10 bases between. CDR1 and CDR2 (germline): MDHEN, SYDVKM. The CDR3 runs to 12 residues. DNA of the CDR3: TGTGCCAGCAGGACCAGTAGGACTGAAGCTTTCTTT. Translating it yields CASRTSRTEAFF.